This T cell receptor (beta chain) was identified during a study of T cell responses to AZD1222 COVID-19 vaccine. Findings of the study overall: Dominant at 160-218 and 743-854, vaccine-associated CD4 TCRs also spanned spike. No repertoire was sampled before or during the peak T cell response, only after it. At baseline, seropositivity was found in only six AZD1222 recipients.

Sequenced by immunoSEQ multiplex PCR; TCRdb stores in-frame clones only, minus some. The profile shows about 29,000 clones, 93% of them singletons. Notes on this clone: Its specificity is not known.

CDR3 length: 15 residues. The ends lost 0 bases at V and 5 bases at J; junction bases unmatched: 3. CDR1 is ENHRY, CDR2 SYGVKD, per germline. Sequencing used peripheral blood, obtained on day 0 of AZD1222 vaccination. The chain couples TRBV10-3 to TRBJ2-1; the match to TRBD1 covers 8 bases. This clonotype originated in an adult in good health. Written as DNA, the CDR3 is TGTGCCATCAGTGAGTCTGGACAGGGTAACAATGAGCAGTTCTTC. Amino acids: CAISESGQGNNEQFF.